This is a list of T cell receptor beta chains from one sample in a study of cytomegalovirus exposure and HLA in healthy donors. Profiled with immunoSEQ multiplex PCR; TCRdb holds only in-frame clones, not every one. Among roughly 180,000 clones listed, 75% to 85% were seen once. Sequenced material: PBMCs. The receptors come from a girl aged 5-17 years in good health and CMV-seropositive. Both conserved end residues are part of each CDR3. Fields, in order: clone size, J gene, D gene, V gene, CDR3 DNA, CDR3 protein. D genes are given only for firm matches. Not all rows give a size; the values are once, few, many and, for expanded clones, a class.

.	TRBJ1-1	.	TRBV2	TGTGCCAGCAGTGGTGGCAGGGGGAACACTGAAGCTTTCTTT	CASSGGRGNTEAFF
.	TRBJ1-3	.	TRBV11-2	TGTGCCAGCAGCTTAGATCTTGGCAGGGTTTCTGGAAACACCATATATTTT	CASSLDLGRVSGNTIYF
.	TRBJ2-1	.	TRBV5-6	TGTGCCAGCAGCTTGGGACAGTTCGATGAGCAGTTCTTC	CASSLGQFDEQFF
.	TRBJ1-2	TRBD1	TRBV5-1	TGCGCCAGCAGCTTCGGGACAGGGGGCGTCGACTATGGCTACACCTTC	CASSFGTGGVDYGYTF
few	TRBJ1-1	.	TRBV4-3	TGCGCCAGCAGCCAAGATCGGTCTAGTAAAGCTTTCTTT	CASSQDRSSKAFF
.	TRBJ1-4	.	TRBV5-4	TGTGCCAGCAGCCTTACAGGGACTAATGAAAAACTGTTTTTT	CASSLTGTNEKLFF
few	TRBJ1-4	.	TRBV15	TGTGCCACCAGCGGGAAGACAGTGTTTGCGACTAATGAAAAACTGTTTTTT	CATSGKTVFATNEKLFF
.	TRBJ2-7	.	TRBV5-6	TGTGCCAGCAGCCTACGGACGGGAGAGCAGTACTTC	CASSLRTGEQYF
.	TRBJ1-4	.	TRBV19	TGTGCCAGTAGTTCCCCGGGGGGCGGTACTAATGAAAAACTGTTTTTT	CASSSPGGGTNEKLFF
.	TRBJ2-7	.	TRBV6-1	TGTGCCAGCAGTTCCCTCTCCTACGAGCAGTACTTC	CASSSLSYEQYF
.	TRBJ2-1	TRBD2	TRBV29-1	TGCAGCGTCGTTAAAAGCGGGGGGCGCTACAATGAGCAGTTCTTC	CSVVKSGGRYNEQFF
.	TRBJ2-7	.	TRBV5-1	TGCGCCAGCAGCTTGGGGCCTATTTACAGGGAGTCCTACGGCTACGAGCAGTACTTC	CASSLGPIYRESYGYEQYF
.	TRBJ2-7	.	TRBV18	TGTGCCAGCTCAATCGAACAGAAGCCCTACGAGCAGTACTTC	CASSIEQKPYEQYF
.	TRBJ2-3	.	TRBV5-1	TGCGCCAGCAGCCCCGACAGGTACACAGATACGCAGTATTTT	CASSPDRYTDTQYF
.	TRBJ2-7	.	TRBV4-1	TGCGCCAGCAGCCAAGATCCCGGCAGGTTCCTCTCCTACGAGCAGTACTTC	CASSQDPGRFLSYEQYF
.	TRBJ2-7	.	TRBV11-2	TGTGCCAGCAGCTCGGGGTTCGGCGAGCAGTACTTC	CASSSGFGEQYF
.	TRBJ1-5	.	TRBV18	TGTGCCAGCTCACCCGGGGGTAATGGGCCCCAGCATTTT	CASSPGGNGPQHF
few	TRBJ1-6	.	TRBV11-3	TGTGCCAGCAGCCCAGTCCCCGAGGCTTTCTATAATTCACCCCTCCACTTT	CASSPVPEAFYNSPLHF
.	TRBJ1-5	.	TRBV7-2	TGTGCCAGCAGCAAAGCCGGGGTTGGTCAGCCCCAGCATTTT	CASSKAGVGQPQHF
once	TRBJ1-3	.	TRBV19	TGTGCCAGCGGAGGATTGGGAAACACCATATATTTT	CASGGLGNTIYF
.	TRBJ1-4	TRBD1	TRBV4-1	TGCGCCAGCAGCCAAGAAGCGACAGGGGGCGGTGAAAAACTGTTTTTT	CASSQEATGGGEKLFF
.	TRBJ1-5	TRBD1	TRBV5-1	TGCGCCAGCAGCGCAACGACAGGGGACCACCAGCCCCAGCATTTT	CASSATTGDHQPQHF
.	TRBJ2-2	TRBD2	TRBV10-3	TGTGCCATCAGTCGGGGCAGGGCTAGCGGGGATACCGGGGAGCTGTTTTTT	CAISRGRASGDTGELFF
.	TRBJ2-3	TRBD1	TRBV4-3	TGCGCCAGCAGCCCCGGGACAGGGGGCTCTCTTAGCACAGATACGCAGTATTTT	CASSPGTGGSLSTDTQYF
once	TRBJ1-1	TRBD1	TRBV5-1	TGCGCCAGCAGCTCGGGACAGGTGAACACTGAAGCTTTCTTT	CASSSGQVNTEAFF
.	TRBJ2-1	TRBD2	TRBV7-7	TGTGCCAGCAGCTTAGATAGCGGGGAATACAATGAGCAGTTCTTC	CASSLDSGEYNEQFF
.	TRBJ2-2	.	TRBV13	TGTGCCAGCAGCTTTCTAGAGAGGGAGCTGTTTTTT	CASSFLERELFF
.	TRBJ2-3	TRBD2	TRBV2	TGTGCCAGTGATCTAGCGGGGTCCACAGATACGCAGTATTTT	CASDLAGSTDTQYF
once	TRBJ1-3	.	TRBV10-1	TGCGCCAGCAGTGAGTCGAGTAACTCTGGAAACACCATATATTTT	CASSESSNSGNTIYF
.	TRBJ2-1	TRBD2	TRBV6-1	TGTGCCAGCAGTGTGGGACTAGCGGGATCCGATGAGCAGTTCTTC	CASSVGLAGSDEQFF
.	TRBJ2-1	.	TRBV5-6	TGTGCCAGCAGCGTTATTTTGAATGAGCAGTTCTTC	CASSVILNEQFF
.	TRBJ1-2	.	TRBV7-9	TGTGCCAGCAGCGAAATAGAGGTGTCGGGTGGCTACACCTTC	CASSEIEVSGGYTF
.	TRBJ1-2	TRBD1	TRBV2	TGTGCCAGCAGTGTCCTCGGGACAGGGTATGGCTACGCCTTC	CASSVLGTGYGYAF
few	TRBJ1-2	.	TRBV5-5	TGTGCCAGCAGCTTGGCCGACAGCATCTATGGCTACACCTTC	CASSLADSIYGYTF
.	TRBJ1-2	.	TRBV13	TGTGCCAGCAGCTTAGGCGGGGGGCGAAACTATGGCTACACCTTC	CASSLGGGRNYGYTF
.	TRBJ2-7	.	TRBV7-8	TGTGCCAGCAGCTTAGCCTTTTCCAGGGTGCTCGCGAACGAGCAGTACTTC	CASSLAFSRVLANEQYF
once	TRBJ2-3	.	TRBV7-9	TGTGCCAGCAGCTTAGAACAGGGTTACAGCACAGATACGCAGTATTTT	CASSLEQGYSTDTQYF
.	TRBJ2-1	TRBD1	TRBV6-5	TGTGCCAGCAGAGGGGGCCTCTACAATGGTGAGCAGTTCTTC	CASRGGLYNGEQFF
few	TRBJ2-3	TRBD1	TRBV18	TGTGCCAGCTCACCACCCGCCCCAGGGGGAACGCAGTATTTT	CASSPPAPGGTQYF
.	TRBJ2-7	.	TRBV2	TGTGCCAGCAGTTTAGGACAGTCCCACGAGCAGTACTTC	CASSLGQSHEQYF
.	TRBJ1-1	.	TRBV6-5	TGTGCCAGCAGTTCCCCCATCTCAGGGGTCTCTGAAGCTTTCTTT	CASSSPISGVSEAFF
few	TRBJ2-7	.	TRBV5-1	TGCGCCAGCGGCGATAGCTACTCCTACGAGCAGTACTTC	CASGDSYSYEQYF
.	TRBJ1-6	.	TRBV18	TGTGCCAGCTCACGGGCCAATTCACCCCTCCACTTT	CASSRANSPLHF
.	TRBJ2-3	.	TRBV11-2	TGTGCCAGCAGCAAATTCAGGGGTCCAGATACGCAGTATTTT	CASSKFRGPDTQYF
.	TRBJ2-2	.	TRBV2	TGTGCCAGCAGTGATTTGGCAGGCACAAACACCGGGGAGCTGTTTTTT	CASSDLAGTNTGELFF
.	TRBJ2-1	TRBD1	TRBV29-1	TGCAGCGTGGTCGGACAGGGTAGTGAGCAGTTCTTC	CSVVGQGSEQFF
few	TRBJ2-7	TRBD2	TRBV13	TGTGCCAGCAGCCAGCGGGAAGGCCGCTACGAGCAGTACTTC	CASSQREGRYEQYF
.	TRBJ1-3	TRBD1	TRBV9	TGTGCCAGCAGCTCACGGGACAGGCCGATCTCTGGAAACACCATATATTTT	CASSSRDRPISGNTIYF
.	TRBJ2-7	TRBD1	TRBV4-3	TGCGCCAGCAGCCCCTCGGACAGGGGCAGAGAGCAGTACTTC	CASSPSDRGREQYF
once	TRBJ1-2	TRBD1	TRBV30	TGTGCCTGGAGTTGGGGACAGAGTAACTATGGCTACACCTTC	CAWSWGQSNYGYTF
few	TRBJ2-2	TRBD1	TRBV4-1	TGCGCCAGCAGCCTACAGGGGGCAGGGGAGCTGTTTTTT	CASSLQGAGELFF
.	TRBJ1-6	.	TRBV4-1	TGCGCCAGCAGCCAAGACAGGGGTTGGTCTATCCATTCACCCCTCCACTTT	CASSQDRGWSIHSPLHF
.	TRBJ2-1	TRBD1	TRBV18	TGTGCCAGCTCACCAACGACAGGGTGGACCGATCTGGCCAATGAGCAGTTCTTC	CASSPTTGWTDLANEQFF